This T cell receptor beta chain emerged from a study of cytomegalovirus exposure and HLA in healthy donors. Study summary: The same platform was used for the roughly 130 validation repertoires and the 600 to 850 first-cohort repertoires, a later analysis reported.

Unmatched junction bases numbered 5, after V lost 0 bases and J lost 5 bases. The CDR3 spans 16 residues. Germline V gene data show CDR1 as MNHNY and CDR2 as SVGAGI (reference sequence). Turning to this clone: The antigen is undetermined.

Study-wide results and caveats: There were some public TCRs occurring in many donors, but most TCR sequences were rare. It was reportedly the case that the classifier diagnosed cytomegalovirus status with high specificity and sensitivity.

Some clones are missing from TCRdb's copy, which holds only in-frame ones; the method was immunoSEQ multiplex PCR. The sample has a few hundred thousand clones; 80% to 95% are singletons. The specimen was PBMCs. This sequence was found in a woman aged 25 to 39 in good health and CMV-seronegative. The genes are TRBV6-6 and TRBJ2-1; 9 positions agree with TRBD2. The CDR3 DNA reads TGTGCCAGCAGTTACTCGCCTAGCGGGAACCACAATGAGCAGTTCTTC. Amino acid sequence: CASSYSPSGNHNEQFF.